Below, one T cell receptor (beta chain) is given with its context. Its target is unknown. Clones were sequenced by immunoSEQ multiplex PCR, and TCRdb holds only the in-frame ones, with some missing. The sample includes approximately 2.5 million clones, 93% of them seen just once. This sample stems from a study of shared clonotypes between healthy human individuals. Study-level points and caveats: Clonotypes which were not shared had lower generation probabilities than clonotypes that all four donors shared.

CDR1 SEHNR and CDR2 FQNEAQ come from the germline V gene (reference sequence). Trimming removed 5 bases at V and 8 bases at J, with 19 bases between. The CDR3 is 15 residues long. The receptor was isolated from a man aged 18-30 years in good health. Some clones in this sample may be carry-over from other donors' samples. Sequenced: naive CD4+ T cells from PBMCs. Subset defined: CD45RA+ positively selected. The chain employs TRBV7-9 and TRBJ2-1; the D is unclear. CDR3 DNA sequence: TGTGCCAGCAGCATGATGGGCCTAGTCGGCGATGAGCAGTTCTTC. It specifies CASSMMGLVGDEQFF.